The clone carrying this T cell receptor (beta chain) was detected a few times. The sample originates from a study of human T cells and chemical hapten exposure. Study details: Scalp application of diphenylcyclopropenone was performed weekly in patients across the entire roughly 25-week study.

Trimming shortened V by 7 bases and J by 4 bases, and 6 bases separated the two germline ends. The CDR3 extends over 10 amino acids. Germline CDR1 is DFQATT and CDR2 is SNEGSKA (reference sequence). Stated time point: pre-sensitization, week 0. Regarding treatment: therapeutic diphenylcyclopropenone sensitization with weekly scalp DPC. Individual cDNA molecules received unique molecular identifiers in the library. TCRdb independently ran MiXCR on the RACE reads; one entry per CDR3 protein. Here the sample spans around 350,000 distinct CDR3 sequences, about 5% being singletons. The TCR originated in a young woman with alopecia areata. Some clones in this sample may be carry-over from other donors' samples. Here the sequenced sample was whole blood, taken in connection with sensitization to the hapten diphenylcyclopropenone (DPC). The chain employs TRBV20-1 and TRBJ2-3, with D unclear. The CDR3 nucleotides are TGCAGTGTTTTTCCAGATACGCAGTATTTT. It yields the protein CSVFPDTQYF.